The 20 T cell receptor beta chains presented below share a single source sample, sequenced in a study of response to subunit inactivated influenza vaccine. TCRdb analysed the RT-PCR reads with MiXCR anew, one entry per CDR3 protein. This sample has more than 150,000 distinct CDR3 sequences, with roughly 8.7% found just once. The source material was non-naive T cells sorted from PBMCs, sampled on the day of vaccination. The receptor set was obtained from a man aged 45-65 years who received an inactivated influenza vaccine.

With respect to this clonotype: A much larger clone is a single base away; this may be a read error. The chain uses TRBV12-3 or TRBV12-4 and TRBJ1-4; no reliable D call. CDR3 size: 14 residues. The ends were cut back, 8 bases at V and 6 bases at J, with 16 bases in the middle. CDR3 coding DNA: TGTGCCAGCTGCGATAGACCTCTCGATGAAAAACTGTTTTTT. Protein sequence: CASCDRPLDEKLFF.

This clonotype was counted only a few times. The chain carries TRBV5-1 and TRBJ2-2; D may match TRBD1 or TRBD2 (5 bases each). From germline, CDR1 is SGHRS and CDR2 YFSETQ. This CDR3 has 15 amino acids. V was trimmed by 5 bases and J by 4 bases, leaving 15 bases between them. CDR3 region: CASSPSGTLTGELFF. The CDR3 nucleotides are TGCGCCAGCAGTCCTTCGGGGACCCTCACCGGGGAGCTGTTTTTT.

V and J are TRBV6-5 and TRBJ2-7; possibly TRBD1 for D (5 bases). Trimming removed 0 bases from V and 4 bases from J, with 16 bases in between. The germline V gene has CDR1 MNHEY and CDR2 SVGAGI. The CDR3 has 16 amino acids. For the CDR3, the DNA is TGTGCCAGCAGTTACTCGTTCGGTCAGGGTGGATACGAGCAGTACTTC. It translates to CASSYSFGQGGYEQYF.

This clonotype was recorded many times. This chain connects TRBV20-1 to TRBJ2-5, with 14 nucleotides matching TRBD2. The CDR3 is 14 amino acids. Trimming cost V 6 bases and J 4 bases; bases outside gene matches: 4. Germline V gene data show CDR1 as DFQATT and CDR2 as SNEGSKA (reference sequence). For the CDR3, the DNA is TGCAGTGCCCCGGGACTAGCGGGGGTAGAGACCCAGTACTTC. Translated, it gives CSAPGLAGVETQYF.

There are many counts of this clonotype. This chain uses TRBV7-2 with TRBJ1-2; no definite D call. V dropped 3 bases and J dropped 8 bases, with 13 bases sitting between them. This CDR3 has 13 residues. CDR1 is SGHTA, CDR2 FQGNSA, per germline. The CDR3 nucleotides are TGTGCCAGCAGCTTCGGAGGAGGACCCGGCTACACCTTC. It codes for CASSFGGGPGYTF.

This sequence joins TRBV18 and TRBJ1-1, with D perhaps matching TRBD1 (5 bases). Germline V gene data show CDR1 as KGHSH and CDR2 as LQKENI. The length of the CDR3 is 13 residues. V lost 3 bases and J 10 bases, leaving 15 bases between the germline ends. CDR3 sequence (DNA): TGTGCCAGCTCACCCCTTCAGGGAGAGGGAGCTTTCTTT. Its protein product is CASSPLQGEGAFF.

In its sample, this clonotype was seen a few times. The rearrangement uses TRBV5-5 and TRBJ1-1; D is possibly TRBD1 (5 bases). From germline, CDR1 is SGHKS and CDR2 YYEKEE (reference sequence). The V end lost 0 bases, the J end lost 4 bases, and 19 bases lay between the germline ends. The CDR3 extends over 17 amino acids. CDR3 residues: CASSLDAQGGVSTEAFF. The CDR3 nucleotides are TGTGCCAGCAGCTTGGATGCGCAGGGTGGGGTGAGCACTGAAGCTTTCTTT.

This clonotype was recorded a few times. This CDR3 reads CASSQARGFNSPLHF. In nucleotides, the CDR3 is TGCGCCAGCAGCCAAGCCCGAGGTTTTAATTCACCCCTCCACTTT. The V and J genes are TRBV4-3 and TRBJ1-6; no clear D. The germline gives CDR1 LGHNA, CDR2 YSLEER. This CDR3 contains 15 residues. V lost 1 base and J lost 6, with 10 bases in between.

This clonotype appeared many times. This chain uses TRBV4-3 with TRBJ2-2; 11 positions match TRBD2. Germline V gene sequence: CDR1 LGHNA, CDR2 YSLEER. CDR3 length: 19 amino acids. Losses at the gene ends were 1 base for V and 0 bases for J; bases not matched to a gene: 7. This CDR3 is CASSQAGGLAAPNTGELFF. Written as DNA, the CDR3 is TGCGCCAGCAGCCAAGCGGGGGGACTAGCGGCGCCGAACACCGGGGAGCTGTTTTTT.

This clonotype was detected ten times or more. This chain joins TRBV6-1 and TRBJ2-1, with TRBD2 as a possible D gene (6 bases). Germline CDR1 MNHNS, CDR2 SASEGT. The CDR3 length is 16 residues. The V gene lost 5 bases and the J gene lost 0 bases, with 14 bases spanning the gap. The CDR3: CASSQAFSGSYNEQFF. DNA for the CDR3: TGTGCCAGCAGTCAGGCTTTTAGCGGCTCCTACAATGAGCAGTTCTTC.

V usage is TRBV15 and J usage is TRBJ2-1; 10 nucleotides match TRBD2. The CDR3 has 17 amino acids. Germline V gene data show CDR1 as LNHNV and CDR2 as YYDKDF (reference sequence). Trimming removed 0 bases from V and 3 bases from J; junction bases left unmatched: 5. In DNA form, the CDR3 reads TGTGCCACCAGCAGAGAAACGGGACTAGCGAACTACAATGAGCAGTTCTTC. It is translated as CATSRETGLANYNEQFF.

This clonotype was observed many times. This chain joins TRBV7-3 and TRBJ2-1, with 10 bases identical to TRBD2. From germline, CDR1 is SGHTA and CDR2 FQGTGA. V was clipped by 2 bases and J by 0 bases; unmatched bases: 7. The CDR3 loop spans 18 amino acids. In DNA form, the CDR3 reads TGTGCCAGCAGCTTAGTAGCGGGGGGAAACAGCTCCTACAATGAGCAGTTCTTC. Protein sequence: CASSLVAGGNSSYNEQFF.

The sample holds a few counts of this clonotype. The genes are TRBV6-2 or TRBV6-3 and TRBJ2-7, with a tentative D call TRBD1 (5 bases). The V and J ends lost 7 bases and 0 bases respectively, with 16 bases between them. The length of the CDR3 is 15 residues. CDR1 is MNHEY and CDR2 is SVGEGT in the germline V gene. The CDR3: CASIPGKGVSYEQYF. CDR3 sequence (DNA): TGTGCCAGCATCCCAGGGAAGGGTGTCTCCTACGAGCAGTACTTC.

This clonotype was seen a few times. The CDR3 sequence is CASSGDRVGETQYF. Here the CDR3 DNA reads TGTGCCAGCAGCGGGGACAGGGTGGGGGAGACCCAGTACTTC. The V and J genes are TRBV5-6 and TRBJ2-5; 9 bases map to TRBD1. Per the germline V gene, CDR1 is SGHDT and CDR2 is YYEEEE. The CDR3 runs 14 residues. J was trimmed by 5 bases and V by 4 bases; bases with no gene match: 6. The whole variable domain, remainder taken from reference TRBV5-6 and TRBJ2-5, is DAGVTQSPTHLIKTRGQQVTLRCSPKSGHDTVSWYQQALGQGPQFIFQYYEEEERQRGNFPDRFSGHQFPNYSSELNVNALLLGDSALYLCASSGDRVGETQYFGPGTRLLVL.

This clonotype was observed many times. The chain carries TRBV5-1 and TRBJ2-5; a possible D gene is TRBD1 (6 bases). The V gene lost 5 bases and the J gene lost 5 bases, with 16 bases spanning the gap. CDR3 length: 14 amino acids. CDR1 and CDR2 from the germline V gene are SGHRS and YFSETQ. CDR3 region: CASSVAGVSETQYF. The CDR3, as DNA: TGCGCCAGCAGTGTTGCAGGGGTTTCGGAGACCCAGTACTTC.

J is TRBJ2-7 and V is TRBV18; TRBD1 matches 7 bases. After removal of 5 bases from V and 0 bases from J, the junction contained 10 bases not matched to a gene. The CDR3 is 16 amino acids. The germline V gene has CDR1 KGHSH and CDR2 LQKENI. The CDR3 DNA reads as TGTGCCAGCTCATCTACAACGACAGGGTTCTCCTACGAGCAGTACTTC. It codes for CASSSTTTGFSYEQYF.

The sample holds many counts of this clonotype. The chain couples TRBV9 to TRBJ2-1, with 7 bases identical to TRBD2. Germline lookup yields CDR1 SGDLS and CDR2 YYNGEE. This CDR3 is built from 15 residues. J lost 5 bases, V lost 3 bases, and 8 bases had no gene match. The CDR3 DNA sequence: TGTGCCAGCAGCGCCCCAGGGACTATGAACAATGAGCAGTTCTTC. Its protein is CASSAPGTMNNEQFF.

The V gene is TRBV3-1, the J gene TRBJ2-1, with 9 bases matching TRBD2. Trimming at V came to 4 bases and at J to 4 bases, leaving 11 bases not matched to a gene. In germline, CDR1 is LGHDT, CDR2 YNNKEL (reference sequence). The CDR3 sequence is 17 residues long. The CDR3 loop reads CASSLQTLAGAYNEQFF. For the CDR3, the DNA is TGTGCCAGCAGCCTACAAACTTTAGCGGGAGCGTACAATGAGCAGTTCTTC.

This clonotype is medium-sized within its sample. CDR3 loop: CASSLEGGGFQETQYF. The CDR3 nucleotides are TGTGCCAGCAGTTTAGAGGGAGGAGGCTTCCAAGAGACCCAGTACTTC. V gene TRBV28 combines with J gene TRBJ2-5; D may be TRBD2 (6 bases). This CDR3 is 16 amino acids long. The germline V gene has CDR1 MDHEN and CDR2 SYDVKM. The ends were cut back, 2 bases at V and 1 base at J, with 14 bases in the middle. The entire variable domain, with the rest obtained from reference TRBV28 and TRBJ2-5, is as follows: DVKVTQSSRYLVKRTGEKVFLECVQDMDHENMFWYRQDPGLGLRLIYFSYDVKMKEKGDIPEGYSVSREKKERFSLILESASTNQTSMYLCASSLEGGGFQETQYFGPGTRLLVL.

This chain connects TRBV20-1 to TRBJ2-1; 7 bases match TRBD1. Germline CDR1 DFQATT, CDR2 SNEGSKA (reference sequence). The CDR3 length is 15 residues. J gave up 4 bases and V 0 bases, and 6 bases lay outside the gene matches. CDR3 in amino acids: CSARDVGQDYNEQFF. In DNA, the CDR3 is TGCAGTGCTAGAGATGTCGGACAGGATTACAATGAGCAGTTCTTC.